This T cell receptor beta chain was profiled in a study of T cell repertoires in breast cancer. About the study: Tumors, lymph nodes and blood came from breast cancer patients, plus healthy blood. On average each sample gave around 500,000 sequences, 8 to 10 reads per cell.

The study, taken as a whole, reports: Tumor-involved sentinel nodes shared about 8.2% of TCRs with matched tumors, tumor-free nodes 2%.

Primers covering all TCR V genes were used in emulsion RT-PCR on CD8+ T cells. The CDR3 covers 14 residues. From germline, CDR1 is MNHGY and CDR2 SAAAGT. Trimming removed 11 bases from V and 5 bases from J; junction bases left unmatched: 11. About this clonotype: Its antigen is as yet unknown.

Unpaired genes were suppressed by blocking oligonucleotides during a second nested PCR. TCRdb passed the emulsion pairing reads through MiXCR, listing each CDR3 protein once. The sample records around 490 distinct CDR3 sequences, under 30% being singletons. Sequenced: CD8+ T cells. This receptor was taken from a pool of human donors with breast cancer or a healthy control (not recorded which). The V and J genes are TRBV6-8 and TRBJ2-1, with 8 nucleotides matching TRBD2. DNA for the CDR3: TGTGCCGGCAACGGGAGGGCCCTTAACAATGAGCAGTTCTTC. Protein sequence: CAGNGRALNNEQFF.